This T cell receptor (beta chain) appears in the sequencing data of a study of shared clonotypes between healthy human individuals. About this clone: Its antigen is as yet unknown.

Study outcomes and limitations: Naive subsets tended to show greater estimated richness than memory subsets.

Using immunoSEQ multiplex PCR, the repertoire was profiled, and TCRdb retains in-frame clones only, with some absent. The sample has 2 million to 2.5 million clones, just under 95% seen once. V shed 6 bases and J 0 bases; nucleotides not matched to a gene: 12. Per the germline V gene, CDR1 is ENHRY and CDR2 is SYGVKD. This CDR3 has 17 amino acids. V is TRBV10-3 and J is TRBJ1-1; 8 bases match TRBD1. The source material was naive CD4+ T cells from PBMCs. Indicated subset: CD45RA+ positively selected. This sequence was found in a man younger than 30 in good health. Some clones in this sample may be carry-over from other donors' samples. The chain's CDR3 is CAIRTGDHRLMNTEAFF. The CDR3 nucleotides read TGTGCCATCAGGACAGGGGATCATAGATTGATGAACACTGAAGCTTTCTTT.